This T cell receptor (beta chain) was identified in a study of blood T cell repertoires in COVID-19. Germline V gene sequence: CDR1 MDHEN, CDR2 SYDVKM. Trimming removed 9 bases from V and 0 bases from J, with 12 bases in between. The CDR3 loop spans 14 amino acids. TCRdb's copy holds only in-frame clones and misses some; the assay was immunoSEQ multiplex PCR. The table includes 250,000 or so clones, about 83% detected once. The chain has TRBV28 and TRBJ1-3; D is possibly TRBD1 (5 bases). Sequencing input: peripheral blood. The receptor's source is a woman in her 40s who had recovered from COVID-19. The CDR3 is CASGTYHSGNTIYF. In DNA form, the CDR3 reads TGTGCCAGTGGGACTTACCACTCTGGAAACACCATATATTTT.